This T cell receptor (beta chain) is drawn from a study of identical twins listed by TCRdb under 2016. For the study in its entirety: To test whether fetal clonotypes persist, the study used deep sequencing on TCR alpha and beta repertoires from monozygotic twins, unrelated adults of various ages, and cord blood. Replicate twin experiments were performed at different times using different library preparation protocols to rule out contamination.

Library preparation employed 5' RACE. The sequencer was an Illumina HiSeq 2000. A universal primer binding site was introduced by template switching, and a unique molecular identifier was present in the final cDNA, enabling accurate counting of TCR cDNA molecules. Specific primers in the conserved constant-segment region were used to synthesize first-strand cDNA for TCR alpha and beta chains. To control for contamination, every cDNA library carried two barcodes: a SMART-Mk sample barcode plus Illumina barcodes. TruSeq adapter sequences and Illumina sample barcodes were added in two successive PCR steps. TCR alpha and beta cDNA libraries were sequenced on the Illumina HiSeq platform with custom primers. From the authors' description of their analysis: Raw reads were processed with MiGEC to extract unique molecular identifiers, and MiXCR was used to determine CDR3 positions. Recombination models were inferred per individual with the repgenHMM and IGoR tools using an EM algorithm. The analysis of shared clonotypes was done with the tcR package in R, with sharing normalized by the product of cloneset sizes. To study raw recombination without the effects of thymic and clonal selection, out-of-frame nonproductive sequences were analyzed. TCRdb passed the public sequencing reads through fastp at Q25 and MiXCR, retaining productive beta sequences. Identical CDR3 proteins give one entry, which carries the most common genes and DNA. For this entry, the V and J calls and clone size follow TCRdb and not the study's own pipeline. The sample contains some 500,000 distinct CDR3 sequences, roughly 9.5% of them found a single time. Jointly, the top ten make up under 3.5% of the sample.

In its sample, this clonotype was seen a few times. Its specific antigen is unknown. Per-base qualities were not stored, and no clone one base away is much larger. The CDR3, from cysteine to phenylalanine, totals 13 residues. Kept here is only the CDR3 DNA, which spans 39 bases and is read in frame from base 1. The germline V gene (reference sequence) gives CDR1 as MNHEY and CDR2 as SMNVEV. Trimming takes 7 bases off V and 3 bases off J; junction bases not matched to a gene: 2. Beyond this particular receptor, the publication reports: Out-of-frame TCR alpha sharing in monozygotic twins was systematically underestimated by recombination models, whereas sharing between unrelated individuals was in agreement with the recombination models. Abundant cord blood beta clonotypes carried fewer insertions; young adult naive repertoires showed a weaker similar trend, while memory repertoires showed none. Because the same donors could not be followed over many years, conclusions were based on cross-sectional statistical analysis. Compared with coincidental sharing between unrelated individuals, out-of-frame TCR alpha sequences shared between twins showed an excess of sequences with low generation probability. Invariant T cells such as MAIT and iNKT could partly confound zero-insertion analyses, although diverse VJ usage argued against such confounding for most clonotypes. In beta out-of-frame sequences, excess twin sharing was weaker, because having fewer shared sequences lowered the signal-to-noise ratio.

Every donor in the study was a healthy Caucasian. The twin cohort consisted of three pairs of female monozygotic twins, all aged roughly 18 to 29 years. Peripheral blood mononuclear cells were the source from which RNA for the TCR libraries was isolated. These data were likewise used in another study, on yellow fever vaccine responses in identical twins. That second report states: According to the authors, in identical twins the way T cells responded to vaccination appeared partly convergent and partly personalized. The study precisely tracked vaccine-responding T cell clones in identical twins.

Sequencing input: PBMCs. The TCR comes from a woman younger than 30 in good health. The chain is encoded by TRBV27 joined to TRBJ1-1, with TRBD1 matching 10 junction bases. The nucleotide sequence reads as follows: TGTGCCAGCACCGGACAGGGGGACACTGAAGCTTTCTTT. It encodes CASTGQGDTEAFF.